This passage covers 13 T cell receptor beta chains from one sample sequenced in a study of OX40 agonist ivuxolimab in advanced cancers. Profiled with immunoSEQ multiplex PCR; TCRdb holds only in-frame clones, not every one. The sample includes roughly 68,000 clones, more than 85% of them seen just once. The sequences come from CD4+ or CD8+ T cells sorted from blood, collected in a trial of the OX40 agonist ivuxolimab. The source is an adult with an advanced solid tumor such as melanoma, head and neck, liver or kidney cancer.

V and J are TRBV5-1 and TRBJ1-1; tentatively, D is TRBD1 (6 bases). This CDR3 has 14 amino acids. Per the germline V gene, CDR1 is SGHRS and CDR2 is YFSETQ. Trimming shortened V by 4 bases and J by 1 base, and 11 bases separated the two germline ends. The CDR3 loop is CASSPGQRNTEAFF. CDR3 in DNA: TGCGCCAGCAGCCCTGGACAGAGGAACACTGAAGCTTTCTTT.

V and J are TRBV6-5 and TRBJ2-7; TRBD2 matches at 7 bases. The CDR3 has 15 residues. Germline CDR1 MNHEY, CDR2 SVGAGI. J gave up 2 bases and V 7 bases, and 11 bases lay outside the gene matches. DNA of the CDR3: TGTGCCAGCATTAAAAACGGGGGGAAGACCTACGAGCAGTACTTC. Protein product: CASIKNGGKTYEQYF.

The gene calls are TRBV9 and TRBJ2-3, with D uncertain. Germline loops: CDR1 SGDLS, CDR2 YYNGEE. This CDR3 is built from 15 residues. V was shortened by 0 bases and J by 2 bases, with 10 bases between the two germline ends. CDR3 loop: CASSVAPTSTDTQYF. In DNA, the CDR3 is TGTGCCAGCAGCGTAGCGCCGACCTCCACAGATACGCAGTATTTT. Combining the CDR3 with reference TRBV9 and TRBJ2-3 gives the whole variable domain DSGVTQTPKHLITATGQRVTLRCSPRSGDLSVYWYQQSLDQGLQFLIQYYNGEERAKGNILERFSAQQFPDLHSELNLSSLELGDSALYFCASSVAPTSTDTQYFGPGTRLTVL.

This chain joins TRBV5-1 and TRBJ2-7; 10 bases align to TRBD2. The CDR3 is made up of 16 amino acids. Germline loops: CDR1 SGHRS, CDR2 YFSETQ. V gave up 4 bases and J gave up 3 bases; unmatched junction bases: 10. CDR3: CASSPGNSGGDYEQYF. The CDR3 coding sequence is TGCGCCAGCAGCCCCGGAAACAGCGGGGGGGACTACGAGCAGTACTTC. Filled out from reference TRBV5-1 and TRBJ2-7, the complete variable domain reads KAGVTQTPRYLIKTRGQQVTLSCSPISGHRSVSWYQQTPGQGLQFLFEYFSETQRNKGNFPGRFSGRQFSNSRSEMNVSTLELGDSALYLCASSPGNSGGDYEQYFGPGTRLTVT.

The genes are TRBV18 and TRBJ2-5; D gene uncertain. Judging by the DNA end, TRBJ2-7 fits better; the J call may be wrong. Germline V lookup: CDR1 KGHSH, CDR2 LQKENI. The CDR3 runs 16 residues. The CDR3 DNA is TGTGCCAGCTCACCACGGTCATCAACTCAAAGCTACGAGCAGTACTTC. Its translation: CASSPRSSTQSYEQYF.

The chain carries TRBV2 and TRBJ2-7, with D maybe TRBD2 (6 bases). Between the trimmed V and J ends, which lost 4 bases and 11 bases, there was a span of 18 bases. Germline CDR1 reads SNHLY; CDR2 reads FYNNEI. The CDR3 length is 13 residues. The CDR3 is CASSAGSPTSKYF. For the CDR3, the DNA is TGTGCCAGCAGTGCCGGGAGTCCTACGAGCAAGTACTTC.

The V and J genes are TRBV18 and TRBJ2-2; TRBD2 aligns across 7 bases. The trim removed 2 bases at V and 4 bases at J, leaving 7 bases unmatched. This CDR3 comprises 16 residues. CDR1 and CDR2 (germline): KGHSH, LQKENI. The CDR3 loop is CASSPNGGRGTGELFF. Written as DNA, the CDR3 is TGTGCCAGCTCACCAAATGGCGGGAGAGGCACCGGGGAGCTGTTTTTT.

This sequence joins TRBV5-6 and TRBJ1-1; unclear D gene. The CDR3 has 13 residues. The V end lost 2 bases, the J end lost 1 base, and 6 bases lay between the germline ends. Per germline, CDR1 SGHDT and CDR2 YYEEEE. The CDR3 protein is CASSLRQNTEAFF. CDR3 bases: TGTGCCAGCAGCTTAAGACAGAACACTGAAGCTTTCTTT.

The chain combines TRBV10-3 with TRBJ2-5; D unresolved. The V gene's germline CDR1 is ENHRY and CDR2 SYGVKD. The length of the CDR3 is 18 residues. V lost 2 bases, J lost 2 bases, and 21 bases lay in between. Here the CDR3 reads CAISERRSVGVGQETQYF. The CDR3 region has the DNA TGTGCCATCAGTGAGAGAAGGAGCGTCGGTGTGGGGCAAGAGACCCAGTACTTC.

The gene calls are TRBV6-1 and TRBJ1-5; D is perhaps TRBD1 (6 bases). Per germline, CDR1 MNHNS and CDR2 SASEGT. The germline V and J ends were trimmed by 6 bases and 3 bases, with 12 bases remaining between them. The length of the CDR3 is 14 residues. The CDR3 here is CASRTQGVNQPQHF. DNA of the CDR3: TGTGCCAGCAGGACACAGGGCGTCAATCAGCCCCAGCATTTT.

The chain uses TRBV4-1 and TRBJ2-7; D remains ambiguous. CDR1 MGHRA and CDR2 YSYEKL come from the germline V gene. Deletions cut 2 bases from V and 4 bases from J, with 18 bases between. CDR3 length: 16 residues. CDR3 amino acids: CASSQLLTSLGYEQYF. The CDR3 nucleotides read TGCGCCAGCAGCCAACTCCTGACCTCTTTAGGGTACGAGCAGTACTTC.

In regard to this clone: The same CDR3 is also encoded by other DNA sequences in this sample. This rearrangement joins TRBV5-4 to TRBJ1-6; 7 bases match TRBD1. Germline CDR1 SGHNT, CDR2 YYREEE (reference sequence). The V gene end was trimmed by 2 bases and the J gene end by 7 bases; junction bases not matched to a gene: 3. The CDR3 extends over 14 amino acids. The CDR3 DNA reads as TGTGCCAGCAGCTTTGGGACAGCCAATTCACCCCTCCACTTT. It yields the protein CASSFGTANSPLHF.

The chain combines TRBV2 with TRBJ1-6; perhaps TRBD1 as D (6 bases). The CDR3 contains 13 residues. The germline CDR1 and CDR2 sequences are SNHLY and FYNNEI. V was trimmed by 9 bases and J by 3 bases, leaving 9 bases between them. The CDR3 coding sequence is TGTGCCAGTCAGGGGATCTATAATTCACCCCTCCACTTT. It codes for CASQGIYNSPLHF.